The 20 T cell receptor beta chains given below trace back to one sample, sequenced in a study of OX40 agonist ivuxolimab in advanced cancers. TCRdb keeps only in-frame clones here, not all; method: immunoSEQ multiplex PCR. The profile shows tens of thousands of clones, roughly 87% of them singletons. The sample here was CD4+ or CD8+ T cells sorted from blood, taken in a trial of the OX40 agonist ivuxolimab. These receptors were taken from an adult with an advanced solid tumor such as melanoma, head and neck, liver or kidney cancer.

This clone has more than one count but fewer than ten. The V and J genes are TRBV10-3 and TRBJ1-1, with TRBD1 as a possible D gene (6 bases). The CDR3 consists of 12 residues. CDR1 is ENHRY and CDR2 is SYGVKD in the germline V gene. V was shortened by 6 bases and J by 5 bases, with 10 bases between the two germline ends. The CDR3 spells CAIRAGETEAFF. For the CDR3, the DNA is TGTGCCATCAGGGCAGGGGAAACTGAAGCTTTCTTT.

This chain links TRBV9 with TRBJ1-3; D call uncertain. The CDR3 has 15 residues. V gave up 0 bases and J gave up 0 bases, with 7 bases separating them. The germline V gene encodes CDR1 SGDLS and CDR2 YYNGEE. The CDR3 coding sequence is TGTGCCAGCAGCGTAGGGCCGTTCTCTGGAAACACCATATATTTT. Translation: CASSVGPFSGNTIYF.

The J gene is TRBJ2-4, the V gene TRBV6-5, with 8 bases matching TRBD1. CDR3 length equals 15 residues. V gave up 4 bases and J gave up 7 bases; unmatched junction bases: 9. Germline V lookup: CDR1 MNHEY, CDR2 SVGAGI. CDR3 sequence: CASSSGQGVRNIQYF. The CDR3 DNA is TGTGCCAGCAGTTCCGGACAGGGTGTACGGAACATTCAGTACTTC.

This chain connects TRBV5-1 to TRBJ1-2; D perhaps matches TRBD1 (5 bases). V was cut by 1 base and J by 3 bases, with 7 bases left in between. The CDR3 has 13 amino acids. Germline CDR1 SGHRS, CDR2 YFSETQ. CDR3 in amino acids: CASSLSGYYGYTF. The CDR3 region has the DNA TGCGCCAGCAGCTTGTCAGGGTACTATGGCTACACCTTC. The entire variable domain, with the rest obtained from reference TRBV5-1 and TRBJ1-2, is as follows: KAGVTQTPRYLIKTRGQQVTLSCSPISGHRSVSWYQQTPGQGLQFLFEYFSETQRNKGNFPGRFSGRQFSNSRSEMNVSTLELGDSALYLCASSLSGYYGYTFGSGTRLTVV.

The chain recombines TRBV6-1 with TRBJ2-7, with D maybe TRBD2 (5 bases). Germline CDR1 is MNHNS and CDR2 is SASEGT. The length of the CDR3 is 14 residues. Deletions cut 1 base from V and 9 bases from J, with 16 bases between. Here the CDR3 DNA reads TGTGCCAGCAGTGAAGGAAATCTCCGGGGTTCGCAGTACTTC. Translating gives CASSEGNLRGSQYF.

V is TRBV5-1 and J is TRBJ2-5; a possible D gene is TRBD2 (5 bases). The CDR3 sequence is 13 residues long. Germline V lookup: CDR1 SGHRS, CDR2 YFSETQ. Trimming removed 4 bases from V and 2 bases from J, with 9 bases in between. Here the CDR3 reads CASSTTRQETQYF. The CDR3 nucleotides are TGCGCCAGCAGCACCACTAGACAAGAGACCCAGTACTTC.

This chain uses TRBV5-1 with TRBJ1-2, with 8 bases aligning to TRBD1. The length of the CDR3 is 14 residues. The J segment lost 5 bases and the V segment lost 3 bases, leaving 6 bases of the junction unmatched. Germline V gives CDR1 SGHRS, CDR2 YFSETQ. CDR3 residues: CASSSSGGGYGYTF. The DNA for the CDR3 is TGCGCCAGCAGCTCTTCAGGGGGCGGTTATGGCTACACCTTC.

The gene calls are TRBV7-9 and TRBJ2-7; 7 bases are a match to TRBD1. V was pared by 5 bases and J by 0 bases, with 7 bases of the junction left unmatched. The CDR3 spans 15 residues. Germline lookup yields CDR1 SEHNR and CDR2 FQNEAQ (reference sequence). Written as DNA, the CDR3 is TGTGCCAGCAGCACCCACTGGGACAGCTCCTACGAGCAGTACTTC. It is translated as CASSTHWDSSYEQYF.

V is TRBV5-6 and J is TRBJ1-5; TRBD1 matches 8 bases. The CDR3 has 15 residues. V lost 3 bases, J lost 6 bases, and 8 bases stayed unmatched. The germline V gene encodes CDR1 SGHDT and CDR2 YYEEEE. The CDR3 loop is CASSSRGRGPQPQHF. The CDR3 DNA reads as TGTGCCAGCAGCTCGAGGGGCAGGGGGCCTCAGCCCCAGCATTTT. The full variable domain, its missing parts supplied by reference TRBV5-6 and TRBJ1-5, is DAGVTQSPTHLIKTRGQQVTLRCSPKSGHDTVSWYQQALGQGPQFIFQYYEEEERQRGNFPDRFSGHQFPNYSSELNVNALLLGDSALYLCASSSRGRGPQPQHFGDGTRLSIL.

CDR3 loop: CASSQEPGSNQPQHF. The CDR3 DNA follows: TGTGCCAGCAGCCAAGAGCCAGGTAGCAATCAGCCCCAGCATTTT. The rearrangement uses TRBV4-2 and TRBJ1-5, with D hard to call. The germline V gene has CDR1 LGHNA and CDR2 YNFKEQ. Trimming pared 0 bases from V and 0 bases from J, leaving 6 bases between. The CDR3 is 15 amino acids.

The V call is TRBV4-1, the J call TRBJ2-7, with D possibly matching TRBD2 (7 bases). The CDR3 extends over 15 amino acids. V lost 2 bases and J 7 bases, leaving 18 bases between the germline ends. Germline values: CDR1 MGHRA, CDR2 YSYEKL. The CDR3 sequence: CASSQPASGGGEQYF. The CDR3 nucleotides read TGCGCCAGCAGCCAACCGGCTTCGGGGGGCGGGGAGCAGTACTTC.

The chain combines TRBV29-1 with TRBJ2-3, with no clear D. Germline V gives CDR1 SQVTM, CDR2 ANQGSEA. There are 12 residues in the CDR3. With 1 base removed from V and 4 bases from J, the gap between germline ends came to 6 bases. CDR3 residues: CSVEGRADTQYF. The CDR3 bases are TGCAGCGTTGAAGGTCGCGCAGATACGCAGTATTTT.

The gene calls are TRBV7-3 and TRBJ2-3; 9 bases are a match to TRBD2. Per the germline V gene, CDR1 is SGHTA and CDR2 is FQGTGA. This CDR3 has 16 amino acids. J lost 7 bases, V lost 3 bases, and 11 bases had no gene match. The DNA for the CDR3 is TGTGCCAGCAGCTTCTCTGCGGGAGGGACGGTAAATACGCAGTATTTT. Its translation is CASSFSAGGTVNTQYF. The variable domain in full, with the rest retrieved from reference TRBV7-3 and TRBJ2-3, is GAGVSQTPSNKVTEKGKYVELRCDPISGHTALYWYRQSLGQGPEFLIYFQGTGAADDSGLPNDRFFAVRPEGSVSTLKIQRTERGDSAVYLCASSFSAGGTVNTQYFGPGTRLTVL.

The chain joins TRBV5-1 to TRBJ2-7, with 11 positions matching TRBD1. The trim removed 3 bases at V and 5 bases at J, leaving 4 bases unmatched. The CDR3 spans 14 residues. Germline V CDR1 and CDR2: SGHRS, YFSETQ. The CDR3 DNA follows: TGCGCCAGCAGCTCGGGACAGGGGGTCGACGAGCAGTACTTC. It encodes CASSSGQGVDEQYF.

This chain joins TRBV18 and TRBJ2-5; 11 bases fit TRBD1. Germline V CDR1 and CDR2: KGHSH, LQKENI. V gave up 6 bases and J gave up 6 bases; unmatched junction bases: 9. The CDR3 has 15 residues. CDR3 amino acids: CASSGGQGAEKTQYF. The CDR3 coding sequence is TGTGCCAGCTCGGGCGGACAGGGGGCAGAAAAGACCCAGTACTTC.

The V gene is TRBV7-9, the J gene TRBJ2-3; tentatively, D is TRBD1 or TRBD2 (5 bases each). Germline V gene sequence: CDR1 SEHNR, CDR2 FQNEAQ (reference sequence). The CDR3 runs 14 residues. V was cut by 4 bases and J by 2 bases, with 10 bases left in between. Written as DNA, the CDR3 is TGTGCCAGCAGCTCCCGGGGCCACACAGATACGCAGTATTTT. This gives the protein CASSSRGHTDTQYF. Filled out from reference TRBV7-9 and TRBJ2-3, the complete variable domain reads DTGVSQNPRHKITKRGQNVTFRCDPISEHNRLYWYRQTLGQGPEFLTYFQNEAQLEKSRLLSDRFSAERPKGSFSTLEIQRTEQGDSAMYLCASSSRGHTDTQYFGPGTRLTVL.

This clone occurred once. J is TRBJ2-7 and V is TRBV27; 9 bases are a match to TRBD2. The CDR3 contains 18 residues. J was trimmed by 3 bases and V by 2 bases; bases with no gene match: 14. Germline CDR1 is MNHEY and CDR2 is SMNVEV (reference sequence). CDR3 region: CASSLVGGGAGGSYEQYF. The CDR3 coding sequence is TGTGCCAGCAGTTTAGTCGGCGGAGGAGCGGGAGGCAGCTACGAGCAGTACTTC.

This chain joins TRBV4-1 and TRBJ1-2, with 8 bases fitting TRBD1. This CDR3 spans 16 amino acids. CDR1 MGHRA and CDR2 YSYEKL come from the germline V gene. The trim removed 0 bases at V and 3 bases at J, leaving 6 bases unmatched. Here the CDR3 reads CASSQDPTGAYYGYTF. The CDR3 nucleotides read TGCGCCAGCAGCCAAGACCCGACAGGGGCATACTATGGCTACACCTTC.

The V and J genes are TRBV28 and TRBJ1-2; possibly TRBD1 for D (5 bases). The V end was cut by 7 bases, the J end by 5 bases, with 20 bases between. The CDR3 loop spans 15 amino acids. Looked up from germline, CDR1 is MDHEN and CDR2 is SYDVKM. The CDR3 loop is CASILRSGTGYGYTF. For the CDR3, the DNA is TGTGCCAGCATCCTACGTAGCGGGACTGGTTATGGCTACACCTTC.

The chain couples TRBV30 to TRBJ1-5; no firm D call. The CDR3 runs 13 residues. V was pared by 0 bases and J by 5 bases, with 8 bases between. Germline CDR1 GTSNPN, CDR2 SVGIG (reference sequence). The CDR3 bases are TGTGCCTGGAGTGTCAACGAGGATCAGCCCCAGCATTTT. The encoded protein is CAWSVNEDQPQHF.